Below are 10 T cell receptor beta chains sequenced from a single sample in a study of sequential checkpoint blockade in melanoma. The treatment here: randomized to nivolumab then ipilimumab (arm A) or the reverse (arm B). TCRdb's table, derived via immunoSEQ multiplex PCR, lists solely in-frame clones and lacks some. The sample has about 12,000 clones; 25% to 30% are singletons. The material was tumor tissue (inferred from file names), obtained from a patient given nivolumab and ipilimumab in sequence. The receptors were gathered from a human donor with melanoma.

The chain couples TRBV6-8 to TRBJ2-7; 7 bases match TRBD1. Germline V gene data show CDR1 as MNHGY and CDR2 as SAAAGT. The ends lost 4 bases at V and 3 bases at J; junction bases unmatched: 6. The CDR3 length is 14 residues. CDR3 sequence (DNA): TGTGCCAGCAGTTCAACAGGGGACGGCTACGAGCAGTACTTC. This gives the protein CASSSTGDGYEQYF.

The rearrangement links TRBV5-1 to TRBJ2-5; 7 nucleotides align to TRBD2. Germline CDR1 reads SGHRS; CDR2 reads YFSETQ. CDR3 length equals 15 residues. Trimming took 0 bases from V and 5 from J; bases not matched to a gene: 7. This CDR3 reads CASSLGFKAGETQYF. The DNA for the CDR3 is TGCGCCAGCAGCTTGGGGTTCAAAGCGGGGGAGACCCAGTACTTC.

The table lists this clone with a few counts. The chain uses TRBV23-1 and TRBJ2-2; TRBD2 is a possible D gene (7 bases). TRBV23-1 is identified as an open reading frame with a role that is uncertain. The CDR3 consists of 19 residues. The V gene lost 6 bases and the J gene lost 0 bases, with 23 bases spanning the gap. CDR3 sequence (DNA): TGCGCCAGCAGCCAAGAAGACTTCGGGGGGCAGGCGAACACCGGGGAGCTGTTTTTT. Its translation is CASSQEDFGGQANTGELFF.

The table lists this clone with a few counts. The chain carries TRBV14 and TRBJ2-7; D may match TRBD1 or TRBD2 (5 bases each). From germline, CDR1 is SGHDN and CDR2 FVKESK. The CDR3 loop spans 17 amino acids. The ends were cut back, 4 bases at V and 2 bases at J, with 21 bases in the middle. CDR3 region: CASSPGRRPTWAYEQYF. CDR3 DNA sequence: TGTGCCAGCAGCCCGGGACGCAGGCCTACGTGGGCCTACGAGCAGTACTTC.

The chain joins TRBV28 to TRBJ2-7, with 7 bases fitting TRBD2. Germline V gene sequence: CDR1 MDHEN, CDR2 SYDVKM. CDR3 length: 13 residues. V lost 6 bases and J lost 5; bases outside the gene matches: 7. The CDR3 DNA follows: TGTGCCAGCAGAAAGGGAGGGGTCAACGAGCAGTACTTC. Its protein product is CASRKGGVNEQYF.

This clone was observed many times. The chain has TRBV11-3 and TRBJ1-1, with 11 bases that match TRBD1. CDR1 SGHNT and CDR2 YENEEA come from the germline V gene. There are 14 residues in the CDR3. Losses at the gene ends were 5 bases for V and 4 bases for J; bases not matched to a gene: 3. The CDR3 loop reads CASSPDRGLTEAFF. CDR3 in DNA: TGTGCCAGCAGCCCGGACAGGGGGCTCACTGAAGCTTTCTTT.

This clone was recorded a few times. The V gene is TRBV9, the J gene TRBJ2-7; D is unclear. Germline-derived CDR1 and CDR2 are SGDLS and YYNGEE. The ends were cut back, 6 bases at V and 3 bases at J, with 13 bases in the middle. CDR3 length: 13 residues. Here the CDR3 reads CASNGRAGYEQYF. Here the CDR3 DNA reads TGTGCCAGCAACGGACGGGCAGGCTACGAGCAGTACTTC.

This clone was seen a handful of times. The chain recombines TRBV4-1 with TRBJ2-1, with 12 bases that match TRBD1. Losses at the gene ends were 0 bases for V and 3 bases for J; bases not matched to a gene: 12. The CDR3 consists of 20 residues. From germline, CDR1 is MGHRA and CDR2 YSYEKL. The CDR3 loop reads CASSQDGVVGTGGYYNEQFF. As DNA, the CDR3 is TGCGCCAGCAGCCAAGATGGGGTGGTGGGGACAGGGGGCTACTACAATGAGCAGTTCTTC.

This sequence joins TRBV5-1 and TRBJ2-7; 10 bases align to TRBD2. CDR1 is SGHRS and CDR2 is YFSETQ in the germline V gene. V was clipped by 0 bases and J by 5 bases; unmatched bases: 5. This CDR3 is built from 15 residues. CDR3 coding DNA: TGCGCCAGCAGCTTGGCTAGCGGGAGTATCGACGAGCAGTACTTC. Translated: CASSLASGSIDEQYF.

This clone was seen only once. The gene calls are TRBV19 and TRBJ2-7; D gene uncertain. This CDR3 comprises 14 residues. Germline loops: CDR1 LNHDA, CDR2 SQIVND (reference sequence). V was clipped by 6 bases and J by 0 bases, with 12 bases between them. As DNA, the CDR3 is TGTGCCAGTAGCTGGGCTTCAAGCTCCTACGAGCAGTACTTC. It encodes CASSWASSSYEQYF.